This is a list of T cell receptor beta chains from one sample in a study of T-cell memory formation after mild COVID-19. TCRdb recomputed calls from the 5' RACE reads with MiXCR, one row per CDR3 protein. The repertoire consists of some 150,000 distinct CDR3 sequences, with about 23% occurring once and the leading ten covering around a quarter. Sequenced material: PBMCs or a T cell subset sorted from them (not recorded which). The receptors come from an adult woman who had mild COVID-19 (a few samples of this study predate the infection). Cell type and time point are not known. Each CDR3 is given with its conserved first and last residue. Size is stated for part of the rows, as once, few or many counts, or as a class when the clone is expanded.

>TRBJ2-1|19|TRBV3-1|NA
CASSQDIGAGGLGAYEQFF
>TRBJ2-7|13|TRBV12-3/TRBV12-4|few
CASSWTGPYEQYF
>TRBJ2-5|16|TRBV3-1|few
CASSHLGQGGGETQYF
>TRBJ2-1|16|TRBV6-5|few
CASSYRQGIPYNEQFF
>TRBJ2-1|12|TRBV13|few
CASSFPRGEQFF
>TRBJ1-5|14|TRBV5-1|few
CASSPGTGVEPQHF
>TRBJ2-5|15|TRBV7-2|few
CASSLRGVNQETQYF
>TRBJ2-1|12|TRBV2|few
CASTQGLVEQFF
>TRBJ2-3|13|TRBV5-1|NA
CASSLGADVKQYF
>TRBJ2-1|15|TRBV24-1|few
CATSVTASGYNEQFF
>TRBJ2-7|13|TRBV10-3|NA
CAIRWEVTYEQYF
>TRBJ1-1|14|TRBV6-5|few
CASSFTDGNTEAFF
>TRBJ2-5|11|TRBV5-1|many
CASSLTETQYF